Described below is a single T cell receptor beta chain sequence and its context. Antigen specificity is unknown. CDR1 is MNHNS and CDR2 is SASEGT in the germline V gene. Trimming removed 5 bases at V and 2 bases at J, with 11 bases between. The CDR3 contains 14 residues. This sample was included in a study of PD-1 blockade in classical Hodgkin lymphoma. Whole-study context: Treatment was intravenous nivolumab, 3 mg/kg every 2 weeks, until progression.

Libraries were prepared by immunoSEQ multiplex PCR; TCRdb keeps only in-frame clonotypes and omits some of them. The sample lists 20,000 or so clones, roughly 80% occurring once. Time point reported: cycle 4 day 1 (C4D1), after less than seven weeks of nivolumab. Each of the patients experienced relapse following autologous stem cell transplantation, and their brentuximab vedotin exposure differed. The CD4+ T cells used were purified from thawed PBMCs through magnetic negative selection. Complete response, partial response or progressive disease constituted the best responses recorded. Whole-study findings and limits: Complete responders entered with baseline diversity on par with newly diagnosed patients, the results showed. Reported baseline diversity: healthy donors highest, relapsed/refractory patients lowest.

The clonotype comes from a human donor with classical Hodgkin lymphoma. The chain combines TRBV6-1 with TRBJ2-3; TRBD1 might be the D (5 bases). This sample comprised CD4+ T cells from blood, obtained before the fourth cycle of nivolumab. Here the CDR3 reads CASSSDRHTDTQYF. The CDR3 DNA is TGTGCCAGCAGTTCAGACAGACACACAGATACGCAGTATTTT.